Given below is one T cell receptor (beta chain) in context. This CDR3 contains 12 residues. V gave up 5 bases and J gave up 2 bases, with 3 bases separating them. Sequenced by immunoSEQ multiplex PCR; TCRdb stores in-frame clones only, minus some. This sample carries some 110,000 clones, around 80% of them seen once, and the ten largest clones take around 15%. The source of the sample is a study of blood T cell repertoires in COVID-19. In the study overall: Acute and convalescent COVID-19 samples came from the United States, Italy and Spain.

The TCR originated in a man aged 55 to 70 with active or convalescent COVID-19. The sequencing input was peripheral blood. The chain couples TRBV12-3 or TRBV12-4 to TRBJ2-2, with D unclear. The CDR3 bases are TGTGCCAGCAGTCCAAACACCGGGGAGCTGTTTTTT. It is translated as CASSPNTGELFF.